Below, 9 T cell receptor beta chains from the same sample are listed, as sequenced in a study of blood T cell repertoires in COVID-19. Clones were sequenced by immunoSEQ multiplex PCR, and TCRdb holds only the in-frame ones, with some missing. Of about 140,000 clones listed, 60% to 85% were seen once; the top ten hold 1.9%. Sequences were obtained from peripheral blood. All receptors come from a woman aged 60-75 years with acute or convalescent COVID-19.

The table lists this clone with a count of one. The V and J genes are TRBV9 and TRBJ1-1, with a possible D match to TRBD1 (5 bases). The germline V and J ends were trimmed by 5 bases and 2 bases, with 16 bases remaining between them. The CDR3 has 15 residues. The germline V gene encodes CDR1 SGDLS and CDR2 YYNGEE. CDR3 in DNA: TGTGCCAGCAGTGGAGGTGGGGGGATAAACACTGAAGCTTTCTTT. It yields the protein CASSGGGGINTEAFF.

The chain uses TRBV30 and TRBJ2-6; possible D gene TRBD1, 5 bases. Germline-derived CDR1 and CDR2 are GTSNPN and SVGIG (reference sequence). Trimming cost V 2 bases and J 2 bases, with 7 bases left between them. The CDR3 is made up of 14 amino acids. The CDR3 sequence is CAWSKGAGANVLTF. As DNA, the CDR3 is TGTGCCTGGAGTAAAGGGGCTGGGGCCAACGTCCTGACTTTC.

The rearrangement joins TRBV12-5 to TRBJ1-6; perhaps TRBD1 as D (5 bases). CDR1 and CDR2 (germline): LGHNT, FRNRAP. The CDR3 has 14 residues. With 3 bases removed from V and 9 bases from J, the gap between germline ends came to 12 bases. The CDR3 spells CASGFGRVGSPLHF. As DNA, the CDR3 is TGTGCTAGTGGTTTCGGCAGGGTTGGTTCACCCCTCCACTTT. Based on the CDR3 plus reference TRBV12-5 and TRBJ1-6, the full variable domain is DARVTQTPRHKVTEMGQEVTMRCQPILGHNTVFWYRQTMMQGLELLAYFRNRAPLDDSGMPKDRFSAEMPDATLATLKIQPSEPRDSAVYFCASGFGRVGSPLHFGNGTRLTVT.

The chain employs TRBV2 and TRBJ2-7; possibly TRBD2 for D (5 bases). Germline V gene lookup returns CDR1 SNHLY and CDR2 FYNNEI. V gave up 7 bases and J gave up 2 bases, with 12 bases separating them. The CDR3 is 13 amino acids. The CDR3 DNA reads as TGTGCCAGCATACGGGGTAGTCCCTACGAGCAGTACTTC. It encodes CASIRGSPYEQYF.

This chain links TRBV4-1 with TRBJ2-7; 9 bases align to TRBD2. This CDR3 is 14 amino acids long. The V and J ends lost 4 bases and 3 bases, in that order; junction bases with no gene match: 4. Germline CDR1 MGHRA, CDR2 YSYEKL. This CDR3 is CASSPTSGNYEQYF. The DNA of the CDR3 is TGCGCCAGCAGCCCGACTAGCGGAAACTACGAGCAGTACTTC.

The chain has TRBV6-5 and TRBJ2-3; 9 bases fit TRBD1. This CDR3 has 14 residues. CDR1 and CDR2 (germline): MNHEY, SVGAGI. The V and J ends lost 10 bases and 0 bases, in that order; junction bases with no gene match: 5. The CDR3 reads CAIEQGASTDTQYF. CDR3 coding DNA: TGTGCCATCGAACAGGGGGCTAGCACAGATACGCAGTATTTT.

This chain connects TRBV18 to TRBJ2-6, with D perhaps matching TRBD1 (5 bases). CDR1 is KGHSH and CDR2 is LQKENI in the germline V gene. V lost 3 bases to trimming and J lost 0 bases, with 9 bases between them. This CDR3 spans 16 amino acids. For the CDR3, the DNA is TGTGCCAGCTCACCTTTCGACAGCTCTGGGGCCAACGTCCTGACTTTC. Translation gives CASSPFDSSGANVLTF. Full variable domain (outside the CDR3, taken from reference TRBV18 and TRBJ2-6): NAGVMQNPRHLVRRRGQEARLRCSPMKGHSHVYWYRQLPEEGLKFMVYLQKENIIDESGMPKERFSAEFPKEGPSILRIQQVVRGDSAAYFCASSPFDSSGANVLTFGAGSRLTVL.

This clone was observed a handful of times. The chain links TRBV2 to TRBJ1-3; weak D call: TRBD1 (6 bases). V was clipped by 5 bases and J by 3 bases, with 8 bases between them. Per the germline V gene, CDR1 is SNHLY and CDR2 is FYNNEI. The CDR3 sequence is 13 residues long. Here the CDR3 reads CASSSGDGNTIYF. The CDR3 DNA sequence: TGTGCCAGCAGTTCAGGGGATGGAAACACCATATATTTT.

The count of this clone is one. The chain is built from TRBV28 and TRBJ1-5; 10 nucleotides match TRBD1. J lost 6 bases, V lost 3 bases, and 5 bases had no gene match. The CDR3 totals 15 residues. CDR1 is MDHEN and CDR2 is SYDVKM in the germline V gene. CDR3 nucleotide sequence: TGTGCCAGCAGTTTGGGGACAGGGGCCCTTCAGCCCCAGCATTTT. It translates to CASSLGTGALQPQHF. Filled out from reference TRBV28 and TRBJ1-5, the complete variable domain reads DVKVTQSSRYLVKRTGEKVFLECVQDMDHENMFWYRQDPGLGLRLIYFSYDVKMKEKGDIPEGYSVSREKKERFSLILESASTNQTSMYLCASSLGTGALQPQHFGDGTRLSIL.